The 8 T cell receptor beta chains below come from one sample, sequenced in a study of T cells in narcolepsy. This table comes from immunoSEQ multiplex PCR, and its TCRdb copy is limited to in-frame clones, with some not included. The profile covers 34,000 or so clones, with under 85% appearing a single time and 3.8% taken by the ten largest. The material sequenced was memory (CD45RA-) CD4+ T cells from blood. All receptors derive from a human donor in good health.

This clone was observed once. This chain links TRBV10-3 with TRBJ2-2; TRBD2 matches 13 bases. Germline assignment: CDR1 ENHRY and CDR2 SYGVKD. Unmatched junction bases numbered 3, after V lost 5 bases and J lost 6 bases. This CDR3 contains 15 residues. CDR3 region: CAISTGTSGAGELFF. In DNA form, the CDR3 reads TGTGCCATCAGTACCGGGACTAGCGGGGCCGGGGAGCTGTTTTTT.

The genes are TRBV5-4 and TRBJ2-7; D gene uncertain. The CDR3 is 16 residues long. Trimming pared 0 bases from V and 6 bases from J, leaving 19 bases between. Germline CDR1 reads SGHNT; CDR2 reads YYREEE (reference sequence). The CDR3 coding sequence is TGTGCCAGCAGCTTGGATCGATTGGTGGGGTCTCCCGAGCAGTACTTC. This gives the protein CASSLDRLVGSPEQYF.

This chain links TRBV7-7 with TRBJ2-7; D uncertain. This CDR3 has 14 amino acids. Trimming pared 5 bases from V and 2 bases from J, leaving 13 bases between. In germline, CDR1 is SSHAT, CDR2 FNYEAQ (reference sequence). CDR3 region: CASSRRADAYEQYF. The CDR3 bases are TGTGCCAGCAGCCGCCGGGCGGACGCCTACGAGCAGTACTTC.

The chain is built from TRBV30 and TRBJ2-7, with a possible D match to TRBD1 (5 bases). V was trimmed by 0 bases and J by 3 bases, leaving 9 bases between them. Germline CDR1 and CDR2: GTSNPN and SVGIG (reference sequence). The CDR3 covers 13 residues. In nucleotides, the CDR3 is TGTGCCTGGAGTGTACAGGTCAGCTACGAGCAGTACTTC. Its translation is CAWSVQVSYEQYF.

The rearrangement links TRBV5-4 to TRBJ1-2; 7 bases match TRBD1. There are 15 residues in the CDR3. J gave up 4 bases and V 4 bases, and 10 bases lay outside the gene matches. In germline, CDR1 is SGHNT, CDR2 YYREEE (reference sequence). CDR3 DNA: TGTGCCAGCAGCACTTTTACAGGGGAGGTCTATGGCTACACCTTC. As protein: CASSTFTGEVYGYTF.

This chain connects TRBV27 to TRBJ2-5; 10 bases line up with TRBD1. TRBJ2-7 explains the end of the DNA better; the J call may be wrong. This CDR3 is 14 amino acids long. From germline, CDR1 is MNHEY and CDR2 SMNVEV (reference sequence). CDR3: CASSLGQGLSEQYF. DNA of the CDR3: TGTGCCAGCAGTTTGGGACAGGGGTTAAGCGAGCAGTACTTC.

The chain has TRBV11-3 and TRBJ1-2; TRBD1 matches 8 bases. Trimming removed 5 bases from V and 7 bases from J; junction bases left unmatched: 9. The germline gives CDR1 SGHNT, CDR2 YENEEA. The CDR3 loop spans 14 amino acids. The CDR3 reads CASSPTQGVGGYTF. The CDR3 coding sequence is TGTGCCAGCAGCCCGACACAGGGGGTCGGTGGCTACACCTTC.

This clone was counted a few times. J is TRBJ1-5 and V is TRBV10-1, with D uncertain. Per germline, CDR1 WNHNN and CDR2 SYGVQD (reference sequence). Trimming took 3 bases from V and 9 from J, leaving 21 bases between them. The CDR3 loop spans 16 amino acids. CDR3 amino acids: CASSDWKGLSWWPQHF. For the CDR3, the DNA is TGCGCCAGCAGTGATTGGAAAGGGCTCTCTTGGTGGCCCCAGCATTTT.